One sample yielded the 20 T cell receptor beta chains listed below, sequenced in a study of memory B cells and T cells in multiple sclerosis. TCRdb's table, derived via immunoSEQ multiplex PCR, lists solely in-frame clones and lacks some. This table holds roughly 30,000 clones, about 84% found once. Stimulus-free culture yielded autoproliferating CFSE-dim and non-proliferating CFSE-high T cells, each sequenced separately. Cultures began with about 4.5x10^7 CFSE-labeled PBMCs, unstimulated for 7 days, with replicate wells pooled. For these TCRs, the target antigens are not known. The sample taken for sequencing was PBMCs from blood kept in culture. These receptors came from a human donor with multiple sclerosis.

The chain links TRBV5-6 to TRBJ2-3; no definite D call. CDR1 and CDR2 from the germline V gene are SGHDT and YYEEEE. The CDR3 has 16 residues. V was clipped by 5 bases and J by 4 bases, with 20 bases between them. CDR3 protein: CASSAAATLRADTQYF. The DNA of the CDR3 is TGTGCCAGCAGTGCTGCGGCCACATTAAGGGCAGATACGCAGTATTTT.

The rearrangement joins TRBV5-1 to TRBJ2-7; 10 bases are shared with TRBD2. Unmatched junction bases numbered 7, after V lost 10 bases and J lost 6 bases. The CDR3 has 12 amino acids. The germline V gene has CDR1 SGHRS and CDR2 YFSETQ. The CDR3 spells CAHRTSGVEQYF. In nucleotides, the CDR3 is TGCGCCCACCGGACTAGCGGCGTCGAGCAGTACTTC. The whole variable domain, remainder taken from reference TRBV5-1 and TRBJ2-7, is KAGVTQTPRYLIKTRGQQVTLSCSPISGHRSVSWYQQTPGQGLQFLFEYFSETQRNKGNFPGRFSGRQFSNSRSEMNVSTLELGDSALYLCAHRTSGVEQYFGPGTRLTVT.

This clone occurred once. The chain carries TRBV6-5 and TRBJ1-2; the D is unclear. V was clipped by 8 bases and J by 3 bases, with 13 bases between them. Germline CDR1 and CDR2: MNHEY and SVGAGI. The CDR3 runs 13 residues. The CDR3 coding sequence is TGTGCCAGCCAACCCTCTTGGGACTATGGCTACACCTTC. It encodes CASQPSWDYGYTF.

The CDR3 is CASSWGQGINIQYF. DNA for the CDR3: TGTGCCAGCAGTTGGGGACAGGGGATAAACATTCAGTACTTC. The chain employs TRBV6-6 and TRBJ2-4; 10 bases agree with TRBD1. The CDR3 is made up of 14 amino acids. Unmatched junction bases numbered 3, after V lost 4 bases and J lost 6 bases. The germline V gene has CDR1 MNHNY and CDR2 SVGAGI (reference sequence).

This chain uses TRBV6-1 with TRBJ2-7; the D gene is possibly TRBD1 (5 bases). The V end was cut by 4 bases, the J end by 6 bases, with 16 bases between. CDR1 is MNHNS and CDR2 is SASEGT in the germline V gene. The CDR3 has 14 amino acids. The CDR3 here is CASSVIGRVGEQYF. CDR3 nucleotide sequence: TGTGCCAGCAGTGTTATAGGCAGGGTAGGCGAGCAGTACTTC.

The DNA for the CDR3 is TGTGCCAGCAGTTATGAAGGGGATAGCACAGATACGCAGTATTTT. It yields the protein CASSYEGDSTDTQYF. This chain connects TRBV6-5 to TRBJ2-3; D perhaps matches TRBD1 (5 bases). Germline V gene sequence: CDR1 MNHEY, CDR2 SVGAGI. The CDR3 extends over 15 amino acids. The germline V and J ends were trimmed by 3 bases and 0 bases, with 10 bases remaining between them.

The chain carries TRBV15 and TRBJ1-1, with D maybe TRBD1 (5 bases). The germline V gene has CDR1 LNHNV and CDR2 YYDKDF (reference sequence). This CDR3 is 16 amino acids long. V was pared by 1 base and J by 0 bases, with 12 bases between. CDR3 sequence reads: CATSRGRQIMNTEAFF. In DNA form, the CDR3 reads TGTGCCACCAGCAGAGGGCGACAGATAATGAACACTGAAGCTTTCTTT. Supplemented by reference TRBV15 and TRBJ1-1, the full variable domain reads DAMVIQNPRYQVTQFGKPVTLSCSQTLNHNVMYWYQQKSSQAPKLLFHYYDKDFNNEADTPDNFQSRRPNTSFCFLDIRSPGLGDTAMYLCATSRGRQIMNTEAFFGQGTRLTVV.

The table lists this clone with a few counts. The chain uses TRBV5-1 and TRBJ2-5, with 11 bases fitting TRBD1. The ends lost 0 bases at V and 4 bases at J; junction bases unmatched: 5. Germline CDR1 is SGHRS and CDR2 is YFSETQ. The CDR3 is 16 residues long. Written as DNA, the CDR3 is TGCGCCAGCAGCTTGGGGACAGGGGGCTTGGGAGAGACCCAGTACTTC. Protein: CASSLGTGGLGETQYF.

The chain couples TRBV5-1 to TRBJ2-1; 12 bases are shared with TRBD2. Unmatched junction bases numbered 15, after V lost 1 base and J lost 7 bases. CDR1 and CDR2 from the germline V gene are SGHRS and YFSETQ. The CDR3 covers 19 residues. The CDR3 sequence: CASSLWLLAGGLGLNEQFF. In nucleotides, the CDR3 is TGCGCCAGCAGCTTGTGGTTACTAGCGGGAGGCCTGGGGCTAAATGAGCAGTTCTTC.

The chain employs TRBV15 and TRBJ2-3; the match to TRBD1 covers 8 bases. CDR3 length: 16 amino acids. V was clipped by 2 bases and J by 2 bases; unmatched bases: 6. CDR1 is LNHNV, CDR2 YYDKDF, per germline (reference sequence). The CDR3: CATSRPGTGHTDTQYF. DNA for the CDR3: TGTGCCACCAGCAGACCCGGGACAGGCCACACAGATACGCAGTATTTT.

The genes are TRBV19 and TRBJ2-3; TRBD1 aligns across 10 bases. CDR1 is LNHDA and CDR2 is SQIVND in the germline V gene (reference sequence). Germline trimming cut 5 bases from V and 7 bases from J; bases unmatched to any gene: 6. This CDR3 is 14 amino acids long. The CDR3 DNA is TGTGCCAGTAGTGGGGGACAGGGGAGCCATACGCAGTATTTT. Translation gives CASSGGQGSHTQYF.

This sequence joins TRBV19 and TRBJ1-5, with a tentative D call TRBD1 (5 bases). V lost 7 bases to trimming and J lost 5 bases, with 18 bases between them. The CDR3 runs 15 residues. Germline CDR1 LNHDA, CDR2 SQIVND (reference sequence). CDR3 sequence (DNA): TGTGCCAGTACCAGAGGAGGGCAGGGTGATCAGCCCCAGCATTTT. Amino acids: CASTRGGQGDQPQHF.

This chain uses TRBV27 with TRBJ1-2; 12 nucleotides match TRBD1. V shed 5 bases, J shed 5 bases, and the junction held 15 bases outside the gene matches. The CDR3 is 18 amino acids. The germline CDR1 and CDR2 sequences are MNHEY and SMNVEV (reference sequence). The CDR3 coding sequence is TGTGCCAGCAGTCCCAGGTCCCGGGACAGGGGGCTAGGGTATGGCTACACCTTC. It is translated as CASSPRSRDRGLGYGYTF.

The V gene is TRBV27, the J gene TRBJ1-5; 7 nucleotides align to TRBD1. Germline-derived CDR1 and CDR2 are MNHEY and SMNVEV (reference sequence). The CDR3 is 14 residues long. V shed 1 base, J shed 7 bases, and the junction held 4 bases outside the gene matches. The CDR3 reads CASSLLGGGQPQHF. The CDR3 coding sequence is TGTGCCAGCAGTTTATTAGGGGGCGGGCAGCCCCAGCATTTT.

This clone was detected only a few times. The chain carries TRBV7-9 and TRBJ2-7; 11 nucleotides match TRBD2. CDR1 is SEHNR and CDR2 is FQNEAQ in the germline V gene (reference sequence). J gave up 3 bases and V 6 bases, and 10 bases lay outside the gene matches. This CDR3 has 16 amino acids. Written as DNA, the CDR3 is TGTGCCAGCAGTACAACTAGCGGGAGCCCCCTCTACGAGCAGTACTTC. Its translation is CASSTTSGSPLYEQYF.

The chain links TRBV5-4 to TRBJ1-2; 7 nucleotides align to TRBD1. The germline gives CDR1 SGHNT, CDR2 YYREEE (reference sequence). Trimming removed 4 bases from V and 4 bases from J; junction bases left unmatched: 10. There are 15 residues in the CDR3. The CDR3 protein is CASSPETGFSYGYTF. CDR3 sequence (DNA): TGTGCCAGCAGCCCTGAGACAGGGTTTAGCTATGGCTACACCTTC.

The chain links TRBV2 to TRBJ1-2; D unclear. Per the germline V gene, CDR1 is SNHLY and CDR2 is FYNNEI. The V and J ends lost 4 bases and 8 bases respectively, with 20 bases between them. The length of the CDR3 is 15 residues. CDR3 sequence reads: CASSGSLVRAGGYTF. In DNA form, the CDR3 reads TGTGCCAGCAGTGGATCCCTGGTAAGGGCGGGAGGCTACACCTTC. The full variable domain, with the rest looked up from reference TRBV2 and TRBJ1-2, is EPEVTQTPSHQVTQMGQEVILRCVPISNHLYFYWYRQILGQKVEFLVSFYNNEISEKSEIFDDQFSVERPDGSNFTLKIRSTKLEDSAMYFCASSGSLVRAGGYTFGSGTRLTVV.

The V call is TRBV2, the J call TRBJ1-5; D remains unclear. CDR1 is SNHLY and CDR2 is FYNNEI in the germline V gene. The CDR3 is 13 residues long. V was trimmed by 2 bases and J by 6 bases, leaving 8 bases between them. The CDR3 nucleotides are TGTGCCAGCAGTGAAATCCGGGCTCAGCCCCAGCATTTT. Amino acids: CASSEIRAQPQHF.

V usage is TRBV2 and J usage is TRBJ2-1, with 11 bases identical to TRBD2. V lost 5 bases and J lost 1; bases outside the gene matches: 4. From germline, CDR1 is SNHLY and CDR2 FYNNEI. CDR3 length equals 16 residues. CDR3 coding DNA: TGTGCCAGCAGTAGCGTAGCGGGAGGGTCCTACAATGAGCAGTTCTTC. Translated, it gives CASSSVAGGSYNEQFF.

The chain is built from TRBV2 and TRBJ2-5; TRBD1 matches 7 bases. V lost 2 bases and J lost 3; bases outside the gene matches: 3. In germline, CDR1 is SNHLY, CDR2 FYNNEI. The CDR3 length is 14 residues. CDR3 amino acids: CASSEIGQEETQYF. The CDR3 region has the DNA TGTGCCAGCAGTGAAATCGGACAGGAAGAGACCCAGTACTTC.